This T cell receptor (beta chain) emerged from a study of T cell repertoires in cytomegalovirus infection. Study information: Based on public TCR beta signatures, there were indications of CMV infection and of a matching HLA type.

One entry per CDR3 protein, called by TCRdb with MiXCR from the reads. The repertoire holds roughly 150,000 distinct CDR3 sequences, approximately 17% seen once, with around a sixth in the top ten. Germline CDR1 reads SGHTA; CDR2 reads FQGTGA. Trimming took off 1 base at V and 2 bases at J, with 11 bases between the two ends. This CDR3 has 15 amino acids. General study points: In two of eight donors, the top clonotype was HLA-C-restricted CMV-specific. The cumulative frequency of public TCR beta families distinguished individuals who carried CMV together with the relevant HLA.

This clonotype appeared a few times. Its target is not known. The clonotype was recovered from a human donor in good health (CMV status not recorded). Some clones in this sample may be carry-over from other donors' samples. V gene TRBV7-3 combines with J gene TRBJ1-1, with D uncertain. The specimen sequenced was CD8+ T cells from PBMCs. CDR3 residues: CASSLSGRPNTEAFF. CDR3 DNA: TGTGCCAGCAGCTTAAGCGGGAGGCCTAACACTGAAGCTTTCTTT.